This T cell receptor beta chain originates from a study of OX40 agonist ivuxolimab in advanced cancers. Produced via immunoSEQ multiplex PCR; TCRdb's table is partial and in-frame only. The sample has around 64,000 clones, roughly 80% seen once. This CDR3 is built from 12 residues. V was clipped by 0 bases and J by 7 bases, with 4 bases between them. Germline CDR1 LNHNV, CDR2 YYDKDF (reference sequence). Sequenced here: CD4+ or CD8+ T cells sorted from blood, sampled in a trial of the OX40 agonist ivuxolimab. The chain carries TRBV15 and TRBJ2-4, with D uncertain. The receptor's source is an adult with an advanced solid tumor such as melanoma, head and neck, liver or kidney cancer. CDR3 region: CATSRDGNIQYF. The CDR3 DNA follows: TGTGCCACCAGCAGAGATGGGAACATTCAGTACTTC.